This passage covers 27 T cell receptor beta chains from one sample sequenced in a study of T cells in Graves' hyperthyroidism and ophthalmopathy. TCR beta CDR3 sequences were amplified from RNA transcripts. First-round RT-PCR targeting the TCR CDR3 was performed with the HTBI primer set. One entry per CDR3 protein results from TCRdb running MiXCR on the multiplex PCR reads. The sample carries about 640,000 distinct CDR3 sequences, more than 20% recorded once. Sequenced input: blood. These receptors were obtained from a man under 40 with Graves' ophthalmopathy.

This clonotype was observed a few times. DNA of the CDR3: TGTGCCAGCAGCTCAAGACTAGCGGGAGGGCCCGGGGAGCTGTTTTTT. Amino acid sequence: CASSSRLAGGPGELFF. The chain combines TRBV11-2 with TRBJ2-2; 14 nucleotides line up with TRBD2. Germline V gene sequence: CDR1 SGHAT, CDR2 FQNNGV. The CDR3 contains 16 residues. J gave up 6 bases and V 4 bases, and 4 bases lay outside the gene matches.

This clonotype came up many times. The rearrangement uses TRBV11-2 and TRBJ2-3, with 7 positions matching TRBD2. Germline assignment: CDR1 SGHAT and CDR2 FQNNGV. The CDR3 totals 12 residues. Trimming cost V 6 bases and J 5 bases; bases outside gene matches: 2. In DNA form, the CDR3 reads TGTGCCAGCAGAACTAGCGTAGATACGCAGTATTTT. This translates into CASRTSVDTQYF.

The gene calls are TRBV10-3 and TRBJ2-5; D possibly uses TRBD1 or TRBD2 (5 bases each). The CDR3 loop spans 19 amino acids. Trimming pared 0 bases from V and 4 bases from J, leaving 24 bases between. Germline CDR1 is ENHRY and CDR2 is SYGVKD. Here the CDR3 DNA reads TGTGCCATCAGTGAGTCGATGGTGGGGGTTAACTCGATCTCAGAGACCCAGTACTTC. Residues: CAISESMVGVNSISETQYF.

The rearrangement joins TRBV12-3 or TRBV12-4 to TRBJ2-5; D unclear. The CDR3 is made up of 13 amino acids. The V and J ends lost 5 bases and 5 bases respectively, with 12 bases between them. The CDR3 loop reads CASSISDRETQYF. The CDR3 region has the DNA TGTGCCAGCAGTATTTCGGATAGGGAGACCCAGTACTTC.

J is TRBJ1-1 and V is TRBV20-1, with a possible D match to TRBD1 (6 bases). The germline V gene encodes CDR1 DFQATT and CDR2 SNEGSKA (reference sequence). The CDR3 totals 15 residues. Trimming cost V 5 bases and J 1 base, with 17 bases left between them. Here the CDR3 DNA reads TGCAGTGCTCCCGGTAGAGCAGGGGCGAACACTGAAGCTTTCTTT. The encoded protein is CSAPGRAGANTEAFF.

This clonotype occurred many times. The V call is TRBV28, the J call TRBJ2-7, with D perhaps being TRBD1 or TRBD2 (6 bases each). Germline assignment: CDR1 MDHEN and CDR2 SYDVKM. The CDR3 has 14 amino acids. Trimming removed 3 bases from V and 3 bases from J, with 12 bases in between. The CDR3 nucleotides are TGTGCCAGCAGTTTGAGGGGGAGGATCTACGAGCAGTACTTC. Its protein product is CASSLRGRIYEQYF.

In its sample, this clonotype was seen many times. The chain employs TRBV20-1 and TRBJ2-1, with 10 bases that match TRBD2. CDR1 is DFQATT, CDR2 SNEGSKA, per germline (reference sequence). V lost 0 bases, J lost 0 bases, and 8 bases stayed unmatched. CDR3 length: 18 residues. As DNA, the CDR3 is TGCAGTGCTAGAGATCCTAGCGGGAGTAGACGCTCCTACAATGAGCAGTTCTTC. This sequence encodes CSARDPSGSRRSYNEQFF.

This chain uses TRBV20-1 with TRBJ2-7; D possibly corresponds to TRBD2 (6 bases). Germline values: CDR1 DFQATT, CDR2 SNEGSKA (reference sequence). CDR3 length: 15 residues. With 4 bases removed from V and 3 bases from J, the gap between germline ends came to 19 bases. The CDR3 loop is CSAIGLTGVVYEQYF. The CDR3 bases are TGCAGTGCTATAGGGCTAACGGGAGTGGTCTACGAGCAGTACTTC.

The V and J genes are TRBV11-2 and TRBJ2-5, with 7 bases matching TRBD2. Unmatched junction bases numbered 6, after V lost 5 bases and J lost 3 bases. In germline, CDR1 is SGHAT, CDR2 FQNNGV. The CDR3 length is 14 residues. In nucleotides, the CDR3 is TGTGCCAGCAGCCCCAGCGGGAAGGAAGAGACCCAGTACTTC. Amino acid sequence: CASSPSGKEETQYF.

The table lists this clonotype with many counts. The rearrangement uses TRBV28 and TRBJ1-1, with no clear D. This CDR3 has 14 residues. CDR1 MDHEN and CDR2 SYDVKM come from the germline V gene. V lost 0 bases and J 3 bases, leaving 8 bases between the germline ends. The CDR3 loop reads CASSLWGSDTEAFF. CDR3 bases: TGTGCCAGCAGTTTATGGGGGTCGGACACTGAAGCTTTCTTT.

The chain couples TRBV10-3 to TRBJ2-1; 10 bases are a match to TRBD2. Germline assignment: CDR1 ENHRY and CDR2 SYGVKD. There are 15 residues in the CDR3. V lost 8 bases to trimming and J lost 4 bases; unmatched junction nucleotides: 8. The CDR3 here is CAIANSGRFYNEQFF. CDR3 in DNA: TGTGCCATCGCGAATAGCGGGAGGTTTTACAATGAGCAGTTCTTC.

The V gene is TRBV19, the J gene TRBJ1-5, with D uncertain. Trimming pared 9 bases from V and 7 bases from J, leaving 10 bases between. Germline V gene sequence: CDR1 LNHDA, CDR2 SQIVND (reference sequence). The CDR3 spans 11 residues. The CDR3 spells CASGGEQPQHF. The DNA for the CDR3 is TGTGCCAGCGGCGGTGAACAGCCCCAGCATTTT. The entire variable domain, with the rest obtained from reference TRBV19 and TRBJ1-5, is as follows: DGGITQSPKYLFRKEGQNVTLSCEQNLNHDAMYWYRQDPGQGLRLIYYSQIVNDFQKGDIAEGYSVSREKKESFPLTVTSAQKNPTAFYLCASGGEQPQHFGDGTRLSIL.

This clonotype occurred a few times. The chain couples TRBV4-3 to TRBJ2-5, with D unresolved. The CDR3 totals 13 residues. Germline V gives CDR1 LGHNA, CDR2 YSLEER. V lost 1 base and J 2 bases, leaving 5 bases between the germline ends. The CDR3 sequence is CASSQVLQETQYF. CDR3 in DNA: TGCGCCAGCAGCCAAGTCCTACAAGAGACCCAGTACTTC.

The rearrangement joins TRBV24-1 to TRBJ2-3, with 7 bases aligning to TRBD1. The trim removed 3 bases at V and 1 base at J, leaving 6 bases unmatched. Per the germline V gene, CDR1 is KGHDR and CDR2 is SFDVKD. The CDR3 runs 16 residues. The CDR3 coding sequence is TGTGCCACCAGTGATGGGACAGCAAGGGGCACAGATACGCAGTATTTT. It specifies CATSDGTARGTDTQYF.

The chain uses TRBV14 and TRBJ2-6; D is unresolved. The CDR3 extends over 14 amino acids. In germline, CDR1 is SGHDN, CDR2 FVKESK. Trimming took off 3 bases at V and 1 base at J, with 4 bases between the two ends. The CDR3 spells CASSQGSGANVLTF. The CDR3 region has the DNA TGTGCCAGCAGCCAGGGATCTGGGGCCAACGTCCTGACTTTC.

This clonotype was picked up a small number of times. CDR3 residues: CASSWRDNSGNTIYF. The CDR3 DNA follows: TGTGCCAGCAGTTGGAGGGACAACTCTGGAAACACCATATATTTT. The chain is built from TRBV6-1 and TRBJ1-3, with a tentative D call TRBD1 (6 bases). In germline, CDR1 is MNHNS, CDR2 SASEGT. The germline V and J ends were trimmed by 5 bases and 0 bases, with 11 bases remaining between them. The CDR3 is 15 residues long.

This clonotype was detected a few times. The J gene is TRBJ2-5, the V gene TRBV6-2 or TRBV6-3, with 8 bases aligning to TRBD1. This CDR3 has 14 amino acids. Germline CDR1 and CDR2: MNHEY and SVGEGT. Trimming cost V 2 bases and J 4 bases; bases outside gene matches: 3. The CDR3 is CASSYTGGLETQYF. In DNA form, the CDR3 reads TGTGCCAGCAGTTACACAGGGGGGTTAGAGACCCAGTACTTC.

The V call is TRBV6-1, the J call TRBJ2-7; 9 bases line up with TRBD2. Trimming took 8 bases from V and 7 from J; bases not matched to a gene: 9. The CDR3 is 13 residues long. CDR1 and CDR2 (germline): MNHNS, SASEGT. This CDR3 is CASRTSEVVEQYF. The DNA of the CDR3 is TGTGCCAGCCGGACTAGCGAGGTGGTGGAGCAGTACTTC.

This clonotype was found a few times. The chain is built from TRBV27 and TRBJ2-1; D gene uncertain. V shed 6 bases and J shed 0 bases, with 12 bases lying between them. Per the germline V gene, CDR1 is MNHEY and CDR2 is SMNVEV (reference sequence). The CDR3 loop spans 15 amino acids. This CDR3 reads CASRPRHGSYNEQFF. CDR3 DNA: TGTGCCAGCAGACCGAGACACGGCTCCTACAATGAGCAGTTCTTC.

The sample holds a few counts of this clonotype. The rearrangement joins TRBV3-1 to TRBJ1-3, with D possibly matching TRBD1 (6 bases). Trimming left V 0 bases short and J 4 bases short, with 7 bases between. The germline CDR1 and CDR2 sequences are LGHDT and YNNKEL (reference sequence). There are 14 residues in the CDR3. CDR3 DNA: TGTGCCAGCAGCCAAGACGGACAGGGAAACACCATATATTTT. This gives the protein CASSQDGQGNTIYF.

The sample holds a few counts of this clonotype. This sequence joins TRBV4-2 and TRBJ1-3, with D uncertain. The CDR3 totals 15 residues. The V gene's germline CDR1 is LGHNA and CDR2 YNFKEQ. Trimming removed 4 bases from V and 0 bases from J, with 10 bases in between. Here the CDR3 reads CASSPTSTSGNTIYF. The CDR3 nucleotides read TGTGCCAGCAGCCCGACCTCGACCTCTGGAAACACCATATATTTT.

A few counts support this clonotype. The genes are TRBV7-3 and TRBJ2-5; D gene ambiguous. The CDR3 is 13 residues long. Per germline, CDR1 SGHTA and CDR2 FQGTGA. Deletions cut 6 bases from V and 2 bases from J, with 10 bases between. The CDR3: CASSRWLQETQYF. The DNA of the CDR3 is TGTGCCAGCAGTCGTTGGCTACAAGAGACCCAGTACTTC.

The rearrangement links TRBV7-2 to TRBJ2-3, with TRBD2 matching over 8 bases. The CDR3 covers 17 residues. Germline CDR1 SGHTA, CDR2 FQGNSA. V lost 1 base and J lost 6; bases outside the gene matches: 12. The CDR3 is CASSLDVHREGGDTQYF. The CDR3 DNA is TGTGCCAGCAGCTTAGACGTTCACCGGGAGGGAGGGGATACGCAGTATTTT.

The table lists this clonotype with a few counts. The rearrangement joins TRBV5-5 to TRBJ2-7; 16 nucleotides agree with TRBD2. The junction had 6 bases not matched to a gene; V was cut back by 0 bases and J by 3 bases. Per the germline V gene, CDR1 is SGHKS and CDR2 is YYEKEE (reference sequence). This CDR3 is 18 amino acids long. The CDR3 region has the DNA TGTGCCAGCAGCTTGGACGGTGGGACTAGCGGGAGGGTCTACGAGCAGTACTTC. This gives the protein CASSLDGGTSGRVYEQYF.

V and J are TRBV20-1 and TRBJ2-2, with 8 bases matching TRBD2. V was clipped by 5 bases and J by 0 bases; unmatched bases: 11. This CDR3 is built from 17 residues. Germline CDR1 DFQATT, CDR2 SNEGSKA (reference sequence). Here the CDR3 reads CSAWPGLAHPNTGELFF. As DNA, the CDR3 is TGCAGTGCTTGGCCAGGACTAGCTCATCCGAACACCGGGGAGCTGTTTTTT.

The chain couples TRBV20-1 to TRBJ2-2; D remains ambiguous. The CDR3 length is 16 residues. Germline V CDR1 and CDR2: DFQATT, SNEGSKA (reference sequence). V lost 0 bases and J lost 0, with 11 bases in between. The CDR3 bases are TGCAGTGCTAGAGAGGTGGCCAACCCGAACACCGGGGAGCTGTTTTTT. Residues: CSAREVANPNTGELFF.

The chain is built from TRBV5-4 and TRBJ2-1; 8 nucleotides align to TRBD1. V gave up 1 base and J gave up 8 bases; unmatched junction bases: 11. CDR1 is SGHNT, CDR2 YYREEE, per germline (reference sequence). The CDR3 extends over 16 amino acids. CDR3 sequence (DNA): TGTGCCAGCAGCTTGTATTGGACAGGGCTGGGGGATGAGCAGTTCTTC. This encodes CASSLYWTGLGDEQFF.